A selection of T cell receptor beta chains follows, all from one sample in a study of shared clonotypes between healthy human individuals. TCRdb's copy holds only in-frame clones and misses some; the assay was immunoSEQ multiplex PCR. The sample yields 150,000 to 200,000 clones, approximately 92% seen once. The sequenced material came from naive CD4+ T cells sorted from blood. These TCRs come from a woman aged 25 to 39 in good health. Each CDR3 is given with its conserved first and last residue. D genes are given only for firm matches. Rows give clone size only sometimes, using once, few, many, or a class for an expanded clone.

TRBD1	NA	TRBV7-2	TRBJ1-4	CASSLQVGTVNEKLFF	TGTGCCAGCAGCCTGCAAGTGGGGACAGTTAATGAAAAACTGTTTTTT
TRBD1	NA	TRBV28	TRBJ1-5	CASRPGGVSNQPQHF	TGTGCCAGCAGACCAGGGGGGGTTAGCAATCAGCCCCAGCATTTT
NA	NA	TRBV18	TRBJ2-3	CASSRTYVTDTQYF	TGTGCCAGCTCACGAACCTACGTCACAGATACGCAGTATTTT
TRBD2	NA	TRBV10-3	TRBJ2-3	CAIRPGLATDTQYF	TGTGCCATCAGACCGGGACTAGCAACAGATACGCAGTATTTT
TRBD2	once	TRBV11-2	TRBJ2-7	CASSSLAGLYEQYF	TGTGCCAGCAGCTCACTAGCGGGACTCTACGAGCAGTACTTC
NA	NA	TRBV7-6	TRBJ2-7	CASSLAVGGYEQYF	TGTGCCAGCAGCTTAGCCGTTGGCGGGTACGAGCAGTACTTC
TRBD1	NA	TRBV5-1	TRBJ1-1	CASSFIGDRGQAFF	TGCGCCAGCAGCTTTATTGGAGACAGGGGGCAAGCTTTCTTT
TRBD1	NA	TRBV7-9	TRBJ2-7	CASSRQGSREQYF	TGTGCCAGCAGCAGACAGGGGTCAAGGGAGCAGTACTTC
NA	NA	TRBV7-9	TRBJ1-3	CASSLGGTAGNTIYF	TGTGCCAGCAGCTTGGGTGGTACCGCCGGAAACACCATATATTTT
TRBD2	NA	TRBV11-2	TRBJ2-5	CASSPPPGRGTRETQYF	TGTGCCAGCAGCCCACCACCCGGGAGGGGCACTCGGGAGACCCAGTACTTC
TRBD2	NA	TRBV28	TRBJ2-2	CASSFGGYTGELFF	TGTGCCAGCAGTTTCGGGGGGTACACCGGGGAGCTGTTTTTT
NA	NA	TRBV5-6	TRBJ2-1	CASSQYYNEQFF	TGTGCCAGCAGCCAATATTACAATGAGCAGTTCTTC
NA	NA	TRBV18	TRBJ1-4	CASSPRDPNEKLFF	TGTGCCAGCTCACCCAGGGACCCTAATGAAAAACTGTTTTTT
TRBD1	NA	TRBV4-2	TRBJ1-1	CASTQDGDRGPASTEAFF	TGTGCCAGCACACAAGATGGGGACAGGGGCCCTGCAAGCACTGAAGCTTTCTTT
TRBD1	NA	TRBV10-1	TRBJ1-4	CASSNRGHNEKLFF	TGCGCCAGCAGCAACAGGGGGCATAATGAAAAACTGTTTTTT
NA	once	TRBV18	TRBJ2-7	CASSPGQGLNEQYF	TGTGCCAGCTCACCTGGTCAGGGCTTGAACGAGCAGTACTTC